A selection of T cell receptor beta chains follows, all from one sample in a study of cytomegalovirus exposure and HLA in healthy donors. The repertoire was sequenced with immunoSEQ multiplex PCR; TCRdb's copy has only in-frame clones and lacks some. The sample contains 130,000 to 150,000 clones, 85% to 90% of which appear only once. The material sequenced was PBMCs. Receptors originate from a young woman in good health and CMV-seropositive. The CDR3 runs from the conserved cysteine through the conserved F or W. The D gene is left open where the match is weak. The size entry is marked missing in some rows and otherwise reads once, few, many or a size class.

CDR3 protein: CASSPQVLTTHSGNTIYF
CDR3 DNA: TGTGCCAGCTCACCGCAAGTTCTCACTACCCACTCTGGAAACACCATATATTTT
V gene: TRBV18
D gene: NA
clone size: NA
J gene: TRBJ1-3

CDR3 protein: CASSLVSGGYNTEAFF
CDR3 DNA: TGTGCCAGCAGCTTAGTTTCGGGGGGTTATAACACTGAAGCTTTCTTT
V gene: TRBV7-2
D gene: NA
clone size: NA
J gene: TRBJ1-1

CDR3 protein: CASSSGQPGQPQHF
CDR3 DNA: TGTGCCAGCTCGAGTGGGCAGCCCGGTCAGCCCCAGCATTTT
V gene: TRBV7-9
D gene: NA
clone size: NA
J gene: TRBJ1-5

CDR3 protein: CASSFRQSQTQYF
CDR3 DNA: TGTGCCAGCAGTTTCCGACAATCCCAGACCCAGTACTTC
V gene: TRBV27
D gene: NA
clone size: NA
J gene: TRBJ2-5

CDR3 protein: CASSRRRDRHEQYF
CDR3 DNA: TGTGCCAGCAGCCGCAGGAGGGATCGCCACGAGCAGTACTTC
V gene: TRBV7-3
D gene: NA
clone size: once
J gene: TRBJ2-7

CDR3 protein: CASRTGTGTSYNSPLHF
CDR3 DNA: TGTGCCAGCAGGACCGGGACAGGAACCTCCTATAATTCACCCCTCCACTTT
V gene: TRBV27
D gene: TRBD1
clone size: NA
J gene: TRBJ1-6

CDR3 protein: CASSLSGTGVDTQYF
CDR3 DNA: TGTGCCAGCAGCCTATCCGGGACAGGGGTAGATACGCAGTATTTT
V gene: TRBV27
D gene: TRBD1
clone size: NA
J gene: TRBJ2-3

CDR3 protein: CASSFPQGGGYTF
CDR3 DNA: TGTGCCAGCAGCTTTCCACAGGGGGGAGGCTACACCTTC
V gene: TRBV5-6
D gene: TRBD1
clone size: NA
J gene: TRBJ1-2

CDR3 protein: CASSTDRGLSYGYTF
CDR3 DNA: TGTGCCAGCAGCACAGACAGGGGGCTGAGCTATGGCTACACCTTC
V gene: TRBV7-9
D gene: TRBD1
clone size: NA
J gene: TRBJ1-2

CDR3 protein: CASSPRTGGSSYEQYF
CDR3 DNA: TGTGCCAGCAGCCCACGGACAGGGGGGAGCTCCTACGAGCAGTACTTC
V gene: TRBV7-2
D gene: TRBD1
clone size: NA
J gene: TRBJ2-7

CDR3 protein: CAISPGTSGAYNEQFF
CDR3 DNA: TGTGCCATCAGTCCCGGGACTAGCGGGGCTTACAATGAGCAGTTCTTC
V gene: TRBV10-3
D gene: TRBD2
clone size: NA
J gene: TRBJ2-1

CDR3 protein: CASSIRDRGPGAFF
CDR3 DNA: TGTGCCAGCAGTATCCGGGACAGGGGTCCGGGAGCTTTCTTT
V gene: TRBV28
D gene: TRBD1
clone size: NA
J gene: TRBJ1-1

CDR3 protein: CASSIAGTGFGYTF
CDR3 DNA: TGCGCCAGCAGCATAGCCGGGACAGGGTTTGGCTACACCTTC
V gene: TRBV5-1
D gene: TRBD1
clone size: NA
J gene: TRBJ1-2

CDR3 protein: CASSPTFYTF
CDR3 DNA: TGTGCCAGCAGCCCTACCTTCTACACCTTC
V gene: TRBV7-2
D gene: NA
clone size: NA
J gene: TRBJ1-2

CDR3 protein: CASSGSRGYTEAFF
CDR3 DNA: TGTGCCAGCAGTGGATCCAGGGGGTACACTGAAGCTTTCTTT
V gene: TRBV27
D gene: TRBD1
clone size: NA
J gene: TRBJ1-1

CDR3 protein: CASSPPPGGQETQYF
CDR3 DNA: TGTGCCAGCAGCCCGCCTCCCGGCGGCCAAGAGACCCAGTACTTC
V gene: TRBV5-6
D gene: NA
clone size: NA
J gene: TRBJ2-5

CDR3 protein: CASSLVRENEAFF
CDR3 DNA: TGTGCCAGCAGCTTAGTTCGTGAGAATGAAGCTTTCTTT
V gene: TRBV7-2
D gene: NA
clone size: NA
J gene: TRBJ1-1

CDR3 protein: CASSLKGGERNEQFF
CDR3 DNA: TGTGCCAGCAGCTTAAAAGGGGGCGAAAGGAATGAGCAGTTCTTC
V gene: TRBV7-2
D gene: TRBD1
clone size: NA
J gene: TRBJ2-1

CDR3 protein: CASSLLGSYDNQPQHF
CDR3 DNA: TGTGCCAGTAGTCTACTGGGCAGTTACGACAATCAGCCCCAGCATTTT
V gene: TRBV19
D gene: NA
clone size: NA
J gene: TRBJ1-5

CDR3 protein: CASSITLRSGQGLFF
CDR3 DNA: TGTGCCAGTAGTATTACCCTGAGATCCGGACAGGGACTGTTTTTT
V gene: TRBV19
D gene: TRBD1
clone size: many
J gene: TRBJ1-4

CDR3 protein: CASSQEIGGAGNTIYF
CDR3 DNA: TGCGCCAGCAGCCAGGAAATAGGGGGGGCTGGAAACACCATATATTTT
V gene: TRBV4-1
D gene: NA
clone size: NA
J gene: TRBJ1-3

CDR3 protein: CATALRGTVHEQYF
CDR3 DNA: TGTGCAACGGCGCTCAGGGGGACAGTCCACGAGCAGTACTTC
V gene: TRBV27
D gene: TRBD1
clone size: NA
J gene: TRBJ2-7

CDR3 protein: CAWSGAHINYGYTF
CDR3 DNA: TGTGCCTGGAGTGGGGCCCACATTAACTATGGCTACACCTTC
V gene: TRBV30
D gene: NA
clone size: NA
J gene: TRBJ1-2

CDR3 protein: CASRKPGATLSYNEQFF
CDR3 DNA: TGTGCCAGCAGAAAACCTGGGGCGACCCTCTCCTACAATGAGCAGTTCTTC
V gene: TRBV27
D gene: NA
clone size: NA
J gene: TRBJ2-1

CDR3 protein: CASSAGTNSYNEQFF
CDR3 DNA: TGCGCCAGCAGCGCCGGGACTAACTCCTACAATGAGCAGTTCTTC
V gene: TRBV5-1
D gene: TRBD2
clone size: NA
J gene: TRBJ2-1

CDR3 protein: CASSLVQRGNTEAFF
CDR3 DNA: TGTGCCAGCAGCTTAGTTCAGCGGGGAAACACTGAAGCTTTCTTT
V gene: TRBV7-9
D gene: NA
clone size: NA
J gene: TRBJ1-1